Sequencing of this T cell receptor beta chain was carried out in a study of blood T cell repertoires in COVID-19. This clone was detected a few times. This CDR3 is 14 amino acids long. The germline gives CDR1 MNHEY, CDR2 SVGAGI. Trimming shortened V by 4 bases and J by 2 bases, and 9 bases separated the two germline ends. Using immunoSEQ multiplex PCR, the repertoire was profiled, and TCRdb retains in-frame clones only, with some absent. The sample records under 250,000 clones, about 84% being singletons. The sequenced sample consisted of peripheral blood. V gene TRBV6-5 combines with J gene TRBJ1-3; D might be TRBD1 (6 bases). The TCR comes from a human donor in a cohort sampled during active COVID-19. The CDR3 region has the DNA TGTGCCAGCAGTTCCGGGACAACTGGAAACACCATATATTTT. This encodes CASSSGTTGNTIYF.